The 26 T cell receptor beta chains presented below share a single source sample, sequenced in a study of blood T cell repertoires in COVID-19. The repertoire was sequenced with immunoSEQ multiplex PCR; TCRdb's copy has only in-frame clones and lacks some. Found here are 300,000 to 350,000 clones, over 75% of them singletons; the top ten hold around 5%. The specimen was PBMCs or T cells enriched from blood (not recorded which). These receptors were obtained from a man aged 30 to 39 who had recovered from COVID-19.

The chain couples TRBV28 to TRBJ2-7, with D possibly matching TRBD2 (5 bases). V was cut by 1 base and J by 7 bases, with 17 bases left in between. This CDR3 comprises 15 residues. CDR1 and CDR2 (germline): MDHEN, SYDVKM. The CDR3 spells CASSLSPEGVGEQYF. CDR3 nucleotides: TGTGCCAGCAGTTTATCCCCCGAGGGAGTGGGGGAGCAGTACTTC.

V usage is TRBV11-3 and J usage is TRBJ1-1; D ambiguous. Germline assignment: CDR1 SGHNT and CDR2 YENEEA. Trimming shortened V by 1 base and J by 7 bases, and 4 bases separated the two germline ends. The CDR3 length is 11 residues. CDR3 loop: CASSLGGEAFF. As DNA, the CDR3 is TGTGCCAGCAGCTTAGGCGGTGAAGCTTTCTTT.

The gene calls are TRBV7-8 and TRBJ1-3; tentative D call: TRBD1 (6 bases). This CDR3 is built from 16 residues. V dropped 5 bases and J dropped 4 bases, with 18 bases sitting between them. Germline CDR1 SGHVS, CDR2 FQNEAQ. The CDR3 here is CASSPPVGGSGNTIYF. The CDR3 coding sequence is TGTGCCAGCAGCCCACCAGTAGGGGGATCCGGAAACACCATATATTTT.

CDR3 bases: TGTGCCAGCAGCGCGCCCCCGGGACTAGCGGACGATACGAACACCGGGGAGCTGTTTTTT. Its translation is CASSAPPGLADDTNTGELFF. The gene calls are TRBV3-1 (or the pseudogene TRBV3-2) and TRBJ2-2; 11 bases agree with TRBD2. V dropped 5 bases and J dropped 0; count of bases not matched to a gene: 14. CDR3 length equals 20 residues. Germline V lookup: CDR1 LGHDT, CDR2 YNNKEL (reference sequence).

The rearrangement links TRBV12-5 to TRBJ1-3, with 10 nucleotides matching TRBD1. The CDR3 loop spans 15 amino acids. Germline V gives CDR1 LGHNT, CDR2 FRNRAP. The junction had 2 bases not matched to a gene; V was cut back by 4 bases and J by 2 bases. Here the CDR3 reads CASGSGQGAGNTIYF. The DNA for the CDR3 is TGTGCTAGTGGTTCCGGACAGGGGGCTGGAAACACCATATATTTT.

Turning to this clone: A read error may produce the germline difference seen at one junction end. CDR3 nucleotide sequence: TGTGCCAGCAGTCATCCGGGGGGGTATCTGAAGTTT. As protein: CASSHPGGYLKF. The V call is TRBV25-1, the J call TRBJ1-4, with D possibly matching TRBD1 (5 bases). Germline loops: CDR1 MGHDK, CDR2 SYGVNS. This CDR3 spans 12 amino acids.

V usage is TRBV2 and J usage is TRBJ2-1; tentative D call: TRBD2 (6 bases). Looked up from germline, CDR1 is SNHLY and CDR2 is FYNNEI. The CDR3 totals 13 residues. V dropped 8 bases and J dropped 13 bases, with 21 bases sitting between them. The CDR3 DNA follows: TGTGCCAGCCGCGGGACTCCCACCCCAAGTCAGTTCTTC. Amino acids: CASRGTPTPSQFF.

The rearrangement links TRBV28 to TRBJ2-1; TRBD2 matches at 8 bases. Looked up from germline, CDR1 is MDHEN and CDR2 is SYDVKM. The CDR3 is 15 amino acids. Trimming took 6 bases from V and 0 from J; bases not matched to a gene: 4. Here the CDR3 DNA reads TGTGCCAGCAGATCGGGGGGGAGCTCCTACAATGAGCAGTTCTTC. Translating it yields CASRSGGSSYNEQFF.

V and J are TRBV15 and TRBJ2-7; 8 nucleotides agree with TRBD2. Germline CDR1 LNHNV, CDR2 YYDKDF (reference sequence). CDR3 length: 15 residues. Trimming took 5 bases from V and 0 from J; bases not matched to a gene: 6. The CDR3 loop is CATSEKAGASYEQYF. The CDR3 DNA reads TGTGCCACCAGCGAGAAAGCGGGGGCCTCCTACGAGCAGTACTTC. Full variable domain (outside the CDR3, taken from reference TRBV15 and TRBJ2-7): DAMVIQNPRYQVTQFGKPVTLSCSQTLNHNVMYWYQQKSSQAPKLLFHYYDKDFNNEADTPDNFQSRRPNTSFCFLDIRSPGLGDTAMYLCATSEKAGASYEQYFGPGTRLTVT.

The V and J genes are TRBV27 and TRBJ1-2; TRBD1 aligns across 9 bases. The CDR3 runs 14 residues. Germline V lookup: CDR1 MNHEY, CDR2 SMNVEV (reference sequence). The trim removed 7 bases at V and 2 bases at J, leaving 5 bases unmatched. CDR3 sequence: CASTGTGSNYGYTF. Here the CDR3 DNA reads TGTGCCAGCACCGGGACAGGGTCCAACTATGGCTACACCTTC.

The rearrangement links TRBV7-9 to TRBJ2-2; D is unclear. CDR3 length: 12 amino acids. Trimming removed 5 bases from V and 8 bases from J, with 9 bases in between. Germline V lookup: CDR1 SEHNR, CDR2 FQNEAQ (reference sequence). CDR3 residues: CASSPSPGELFF. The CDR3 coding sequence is TGTGCCAGCAGCCCAAGCCCAGGGGAGCTGTTTTTT.

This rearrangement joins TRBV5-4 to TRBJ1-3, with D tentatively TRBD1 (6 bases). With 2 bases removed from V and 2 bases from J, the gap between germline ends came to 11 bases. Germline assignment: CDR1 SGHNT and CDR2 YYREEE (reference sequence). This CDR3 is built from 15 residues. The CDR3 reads CASSLQGVAGNTIYF. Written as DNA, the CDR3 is TGTGCCAGCAGCTTACAGGGAGTCGCTGGAAACACCATATATTTT. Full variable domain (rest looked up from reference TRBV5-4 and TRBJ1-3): ETGVTQSPTHLIKTRGQQVTLRCSSQSGHNTVSWYQQALGQGPQFIFQYYREEENGRGNFPPRFSGLQFPNYSSELNVNALELDDSALYLCASSLQGVAGNTIYFGEGSWLTVV.

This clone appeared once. CDR3 in DNA: TGCGCCAGCAGAGGGGGGGGCGACCAAGAGACCCAGTACTTC. Translated, it gives CASRGGGDQETQYF. This chain links TRBV5-1 with TRBJ2-5; D is perhaps TRBD2 (7 bases). This CDR3 is built from 14 residues. CDR1 is SGHRS and CDR2 is YFSETQ in the germline V gene. V lost 5 bases and J 0 bases, leaving 11 bases between the germline ends.

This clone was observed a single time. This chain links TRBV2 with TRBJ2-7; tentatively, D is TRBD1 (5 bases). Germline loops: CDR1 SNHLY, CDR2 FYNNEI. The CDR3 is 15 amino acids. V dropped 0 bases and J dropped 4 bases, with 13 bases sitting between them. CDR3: CASSEATGNVYEQYF. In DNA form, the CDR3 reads TGTGCCAGCAGTGAAGCCACAGGAAATGTTTACGAGCAGTACTTC.

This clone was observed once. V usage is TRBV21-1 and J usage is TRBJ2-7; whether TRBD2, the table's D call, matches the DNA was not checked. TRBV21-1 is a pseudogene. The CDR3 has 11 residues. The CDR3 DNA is TGTGCCAGCAGCATGTACTACGAGCAGTACTTC. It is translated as CASSMYYEQYF.

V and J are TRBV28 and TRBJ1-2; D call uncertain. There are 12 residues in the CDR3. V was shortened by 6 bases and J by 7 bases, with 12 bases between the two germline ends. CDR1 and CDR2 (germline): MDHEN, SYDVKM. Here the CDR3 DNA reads TGTGCCAGCAGCCCAGATGTAACTGGCTACACCTTC. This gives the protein CASSPDVTGYTF.

This CDR3 reads CASSPTQGANTGELFF. For the CDR3, the DNA is TGTGCCAGCAGCCCCACGCAGGGGGCGAACACCGGGGAGCTGTTTTTT. V is TRBV9 and J is TRBJ2-2; 7 bases line up with TRBD1. This CDR3 has 16 residues. V trimming: 4 bases; J trimming: 0 bases; junction bases outside the gene matches: 6. Looked up from germline, CDR1 is SGDLS and CDR2 is YYNGEE. Full variable domain (outside the CDR3, taken from reference TRBV9 and TRBJ2-2): DSGVTQTPKHLITATGQRVTLRCSPRSGDLSVYWYQQSLDQGLQFLIQYYNGEERAKGNILERFSAQQFPDLHSELNLSSLELGDSALYFCASSPTQGANTGELFFGEGSRLTVL.

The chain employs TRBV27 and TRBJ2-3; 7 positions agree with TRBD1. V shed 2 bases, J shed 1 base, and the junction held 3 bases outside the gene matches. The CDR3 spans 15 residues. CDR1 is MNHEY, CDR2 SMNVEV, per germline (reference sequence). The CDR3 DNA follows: TGTGCCAGCAGTTTAGAAGGGGGCGGCACAGATACGCAGTATTTT. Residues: CASSLEGGGTDTQYF.

CDR3 in DNA: TGTGCCAGCAGCTCCACCGGACAGGGCAGCAATCAGCCCCAGCATTTT. This sequence encodes CASSSTGQGSNQPQHF. V gene TRBV7-9 combines with J gene TRBJ1-5; TRBD1 matches 8 bases. Germline lookup yields CDR1 SEHNR and CDR2 FQNEAQ (reference sequence). This CDR3 is built from 16 residues. Germline trimming cut 4 bases from V and 1 base from J; bases unmatched to any gene: 6.

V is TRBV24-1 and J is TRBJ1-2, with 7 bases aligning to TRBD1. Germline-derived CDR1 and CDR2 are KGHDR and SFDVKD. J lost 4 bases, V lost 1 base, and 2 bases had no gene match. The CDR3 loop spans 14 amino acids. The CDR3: CATSDFDRAYGYTF. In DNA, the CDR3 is TGTGCCACCAGTGATTTTGACAGGGCCTATGGCTACACCTTC.

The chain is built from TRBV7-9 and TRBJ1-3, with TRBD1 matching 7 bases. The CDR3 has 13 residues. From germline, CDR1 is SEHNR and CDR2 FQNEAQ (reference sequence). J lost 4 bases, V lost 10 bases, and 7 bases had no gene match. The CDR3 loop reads CATQPGGGNTIYF. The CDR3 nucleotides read TGTGCCACCCAACCAGGGGGGGGAAACACCATATATTTT.

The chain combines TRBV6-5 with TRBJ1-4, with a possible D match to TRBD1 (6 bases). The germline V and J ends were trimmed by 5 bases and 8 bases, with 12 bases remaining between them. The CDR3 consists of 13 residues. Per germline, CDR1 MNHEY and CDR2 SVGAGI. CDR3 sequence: CASSLLTGEKLFF. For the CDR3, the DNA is TGTGCCAGCAGTCTTTTGACAGGCGAAAAACTGTTTTTT.

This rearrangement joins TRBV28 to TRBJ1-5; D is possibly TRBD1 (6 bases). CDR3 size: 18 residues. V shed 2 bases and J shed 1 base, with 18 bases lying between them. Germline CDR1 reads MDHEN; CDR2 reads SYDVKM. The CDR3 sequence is CASSLIRGGAGSNQPQHF. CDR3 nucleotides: TGTGCCAGCAGTTTAATCCGTGGGGGGGCAGGGAGCAATCAGCCCCAGCATTTT.

DNA of the CDR3: TGCGCCAGCAGCTTCACAGGACTAGCGGGGCAAGAGACCCAGTACTTC. This translates into CASSFTGLAGQETQYF. The V gene is TRBV5-1, the J gene TRBJ2-5, with 12 bases that match TRBD2. The V gene's germline CDR1 is SGHRS and CDR2 YFSETQ. This CDR3 contains 16 residues. The V gene end was trimmed by 2 bases and the J gene end by 2 bases; junction bases not matched to a gene: 4. Looking up the rest from reference TRBV5-1 and TRBJ2-5 gives the full variable domain: KAGVTQTPRYLIKTRGQQVTLSCSPISGHRSVSWYQQTPGQGLQFLFEYFSETQRNKGNFPGRFSGRQFSNSRSEMNVSTLELGDSALYLCASSFTGLAGQETQYFGPGTRLLVL.

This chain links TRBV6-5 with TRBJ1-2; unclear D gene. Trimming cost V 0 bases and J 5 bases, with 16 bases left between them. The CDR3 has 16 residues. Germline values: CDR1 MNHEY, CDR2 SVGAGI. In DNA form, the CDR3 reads TGTGCCAGCAGTTACTCGAGTGGGGAGGTCTGGTATGGCTACACCTTC. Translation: CASSYSSGEVWYGYTF.

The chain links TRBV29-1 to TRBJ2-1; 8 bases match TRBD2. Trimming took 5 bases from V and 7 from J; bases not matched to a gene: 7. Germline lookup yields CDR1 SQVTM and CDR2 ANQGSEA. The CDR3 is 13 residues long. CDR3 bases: TGCAGCGTTCTCCGGGGGGGCGTTAATGAGCAGTTCTTC. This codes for CSVLRGGVNEQFF.